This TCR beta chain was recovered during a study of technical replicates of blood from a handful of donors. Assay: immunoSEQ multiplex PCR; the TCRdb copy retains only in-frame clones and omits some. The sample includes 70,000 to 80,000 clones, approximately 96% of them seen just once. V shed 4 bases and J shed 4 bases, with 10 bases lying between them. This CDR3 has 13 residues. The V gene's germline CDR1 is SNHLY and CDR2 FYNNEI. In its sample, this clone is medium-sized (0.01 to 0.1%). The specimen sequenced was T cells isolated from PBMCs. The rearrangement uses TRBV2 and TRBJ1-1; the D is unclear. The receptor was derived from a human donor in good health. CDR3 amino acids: CASSGAPSTEAFF. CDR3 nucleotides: TGTGCCAGCAGTGGGGCCCCATCCACTGAAGCTTTCTTT.